This T cell receptor beta chain was retrieved from a study of blood T cell repertoires in COVID-19. Profiling relied on immunoSEQ multiplex PCR, and the TCRdb table lists in-frame clones only, not all of them. The table lists 90,000 to 150,000 clones, 85% to 90% of them singletons. There are 15 residues in the CDR3. Germline V gene lookup returns CDR1 MGHRA and CDR2 YSYEKL. V was pared by 0 bases and J by 0 bases, with 6 bases between. The clonotype was recovered from a man aged 70 or older with active or convalescent COVID-19. Material: peripheral blood. The chain carries TRBV4-1 and TRBJ1-5; D unclear. In DNA, the CDR3 is TGCGCCAGCAGCCAAGATGACACTAGCAATCAGCCCCAGCATTTT. Translated, it gives CASSQDDTSNQPQHF.